Below, 31 T cell receptor beta chains from the same sample are listed, as sequenced in a study of blood T cells in healthy people across ages. A second PCR of roughly 7 to 11 cycles used a sample-barcoded 5' primer and a J-beta primer mix. TCRdb re-analysed the 5' RACE reads in MiXCR, keeping a single row per CDR3 protein. Altogether 710,000 or so distinct CDR3 sequences are present, 20% to 25% being singletons, with the ten largest covering approximately 20%. The sequencing input was blood. The receptors derive from a man aged 65 to 79 in good health.

The sample holds a few counts of this clonotype. In this CDR3 the conserved last residue, phenylalanine or tryptophan, is missing, so a read error is likely. The chain recombines TRBV25-1 with TRBJ2-1, with TRBD1 matching over 7 bases. Germline loops: CDR1 MGHDK, CDR2 SYGVNS. V dropped 6 bases and J dropped 0; count of bases not matched to a gene: 8. This CDR3 has 16 residues. The CDR3 nucleotides are TGTGCCAGCAGATCAACCCGGACAGGCTCCTACAATGAGCAGTTCCTC. Its translation is CASRSTRTGSYNEQFL.

This rearrangement joins TRBV4-3 to TRBJ2-3; 7 bases fit TRBD2. The CDR3 length is 17 residues. Germline loops: CDR1 LGHNA, CDR2 YSLEER. The J segment lost 1 base and the V segment lost 1 base, leaving 8 bases of the junction unmatched. The CDR3 nucleotides are TGCGCCAGCAGCCAAGCTGTAGGGGCGGGAGGCACAGATACGCAGTATTTT. The encoded protein is CASSQAVGAGGTDTQYF.

This clonotype was found a few times. The chain recombines TRBV11-2 with TRBJ2-5; TRBD1 is a possible D gene (5 bases). Trimming left V 5 bases short and J 4 bases short, with 14 bases between. Germline lookup yields CDR1 SGHAT and CDR2 FQNNGV. The CDR3 consists of 14 residues. CDR3: CASSQGAMGETQYF. The CDR3 nucleotides read TGTGCCAGCAGCCAAGGGGCGATGGGAGAGACCCAGTACTTC.

The rearrangement uses TRBV29-1 and TRBJ2-1, with TRBD1 matching 11 bases. TRBJ2-7 explains the end of the DNA better; the J call may be wrong. The germline V gene has CDR1 SQVTM and CDR2 ANQGSEA. CDR3 length: 13 residues. CDR3 DNA sequence: TGCAGCGTGGAAACCGGGACAGGGGGCGAGCAGTACTTC. Its translation is CSVETGTGGEQYF.

The genes are TRBV11-1 and TRBJ1-2; D is uncertain. Trimming stripped 4 bases from V and 5 bases from J, with 11 bases between. This CDR3 spans 13 amino acids. Germline V gene lookup returns CDR1 SGHAT and CDR2 FQDESV (reference sequence). CDR3 sequence reads: CASSSDIKYGYTF. As DNA, the CDR3 is TGTGCCAGCAGCTCCGACATCAAGTATGGCTACACCTTC.

This clonotype appeared a few times. The chain recombines TRBV19 with TRBJ2-7; the D gene is possibly TRBD1 (6 bases). The CDR3 loop spans 15 amino acids. Germline CDR1 and CDR2: LNHDA and SQIVND (reference sequence). The germline V and J ends were trimmed by 6 bases and 2 bases, with 17 bases remaining between them. DNA of the CDR3: TGTGCCAGTAGACAAACAGGGTCGGGCACCTACGAGCAGTACTTC. Translating gives CASRQTGSGTYEQYF.

A few counts support this clonotype. The V call is TRBV5-1, the J call TRBJ1-2; D might be TRBD1 (5 bases). The V end was cut by 4 bases, the J end by 13 bases, with 17 bases between. The CDR3 extends over 12 amino acids. CDR1 and CDR2 from the germline V gene are SGHRS and YFSETQ. The CDR3 here is CASSLGTPPSTF. In DNA, the CDR3 is TGCGCCAGCAGCCTCGGGACGCCGCCCTCCACCTTC.

The J gene is TRBJ2-1, the V gene TRBV24-1; 12 positions agree with TRBD2. V was clipped by 4 bases and J by 0 bases; unmatched bases: 3. Germline V CDR1 and CDR2: KGHDR, SFDVKD. The CDR3 length is 17 residues. The CDR3 here is CATSEGGLAGSYNEQFF. The CDR3 DNA reads as TGTGCCACCAGTGAAGGGGGACTAGCGGGCTCCTACAATGAGCAGTTCTTC.

This chain connects TRBV5-5 to TRBJ1-1; no clear D gene. This CDR3 contains 15 residues. Trimming took off 2 bases at V and 0 bases at J, with 11 bases between the two ends. CDR1 is SGHKS and CDR2 is YYEKEE in the germline V gene (reference sequence). The CDR3 region is CASSFSLGMNTEAFF. The CDR3 region has the DNA TGTGCCAGCAGCTTTTCCCTAGGAATGAACACTGAAGCTTTCTTT.

This clonotype came up once. The genes are TRBV20-1 and TRBJ2-5; maybe TRBD1 (5 bases). CDR3 length equals 13 residues. Per the germline V gene, CDR1 is DFQATT and CDR2 is SNEGSKA (reference sequence). Trimming took 6 bases from V and 4 from J, leaving 15 bases between them. The CDR3 spells CSASRPGAETQYF. CDR3 coding DNA: TGCAGTGCCTCTAGACCTGGGGCAGAGACCCAGTACTTC.

This chain joins TRBV6-6 and TRBJ2-4; perhaps TRBD1 as D (5 bases). Trimming shortened V by 4 bases and J by 0 bases, and 13 bases separated the two germline ends. CDR3 length: 16 amino acids. Germline V lookup: CDR1 MNHNY, CDR2 SVGAGI (reference sequence). CDR3: CASSSWGILAKNIQYF. CDR3 coding DNA: TGTGCCAGCAGTTCATGGGGCATACTAGCCAAAAACATTCAGTACTTC.

This clonotype occurred once. The V call is TRBV3-1, the J call TRBJ1-2; D perhaps matches TRBD1 (6 bases). The CDR3 extends over 14 amino acids. Per germline, CDR1 LGHDT and CDR2 YNNKEL (reference sequence). V lost 0 bases to trimming and J lost 6 bases, with 11 bases between them. CDR3 protein: CASSQDYRVDGYTF. DNA for the CDR3: TGTGCCAGCAGCCAAGATTACAGGGTGGATGGCTACACCTTC. Together with reference TRBV3-1 and TRBJ1-2, the CDR3 gives the full variable domain: DTAVSQTPKYLVTQMGNDKSIKCEQNLGHDTMYWYKQDSKKFLKIMFSYNNKELIINETVPNRFSPKSPDKAHLNLHINSLELGDSAVYFCASSQDYRVDGYTFGSGTRLTVV.

The V gene is TRBV7-7, the J gene TRBJ2-5; D possibly uses TRBD1 or TRBD2 (6 bases each). Matching the DNA end better, TRBJ2-7 makes the J call doubtful. CDR3 length: 15 residues. The germline V gene has CDR1 SSHAT and CDR2 FNYEAQ (reference sequence). The CDR3 coding sequence is TGTGCCAGCAGCTTGGGGCCGGGGGCCACCTACGAGCAGTACTTC. It codes for CASSLGPGATYEQYF.

This clonotype has more than one count but fewer than ten. The gene calls are TRBV4-1 and TRBJ1-1, with D possibly TRBD1 on 6 matching bases. Germline assignment: CDR1 MGHRA and CDR2 YSYEKL. Trimming cost V 0 bases and J 2 bases, with 10 bases left between them. The CDR3 consists of 15 residues. As DNA, the CDR3 is TGCGCCAGCAGCCAAGAGGCAGGGACAAACACTGAAGCTTTCTTT. It yields the protein CASSQEAGTNTEAFF.

The sample holds a few counts of this clonotype. The rearrangement uses TRBV7-2 and TRBJ2-3, with a weak D call TRBD2 (5 bases). V was trimmed by 0 bases and J by 3 bases, leaving 10 bases between them. Germline V gene lookup returns CDR1 SGHTA and CDR2 FQGNSA. This CDR3 comprises 15 residues. CDR3 residues: CASSLATTRTDTQYF. CDR3 bases: TGTGCCAGCAGCTTAGCGACCACTAGGACAGATACGCAGTATTTT.

The chain recombines TRBV7-9 with TRBJ1-6, with TRBD1 matching 10 bases. After removal of 1 base from V and 9 bases from J, the junction contained 3 bases not matched to a gene. CDR1 is SEHNR and CDR2 is FQNEAQ in the germline V gene (reference sequence). There are 15 residues in the CDR3. CDR3 in amino acids: CASSLDRTGGSPLHF. The DNA of the CDR3 is TGTGCCAGCAGCTTAGATCGGACAGGGGGTTCACCCCTCCACTTT.

This clonotype was counted a few times. The chain links TRBV18 to TRBJ1-1; 9 positions match TRBD1. CDR1 is KGHSH and CDR2 is LQKENI in the germline V gene. V trimming: 3 bases; J trimming: 0 bases; junction bases outside the gene matches: 2. The CDR3 covers 15 residues. CDR3 in amino acids: CASSPGQGMNTEAFF. The CDR3 region has the DNA TGTGCCAGCTCACCGGGACAGGGCATGAACACTGAAGCTTTCTTT.

This clonotype was counted between two and nine times. The chain uses TRBV6-1 and TRBJ1-5, with a possible D match to TRBD1 (6 bases). Germline CDR1 reads MNHNS; CDR2 reads SASEGT. The CDR3 contains 15 residues. V was shortened by 3 bases and J by 9 bases, with 18 bases between the two germline ends. The CDR3 loop reads CASSEIAGAISPQHF. In nucleotides, the CDR3 is TGTGCCAGCAGTGAGATTGCAGGGGCAATATCGCCCCAGCATTTT.

V gene TRBV2 combines with J gene TRBJ2-1; a possible D gene is TRBD1 (6 bases). Germline V gene sequence: CDR1 SNHLY, CDR2 FYNNEI. Trimming removed 3 bases at V and 1 base at J, with 10 bases between. This CDR3 is built from 15 residues. The CDR3: CASSEGTLSYNEQFF. For the CDR3, the DNA is TGTGCCAGCAGTGAGGGGACACTATCCTACAATGAGCAGTTCTTC.

The chain is built from TRBV6-2 or TRBV6-3 and TRBJ1-6, with TRBD1 identical over 7 bases. With V trimmed by 6 bases and J by 7 bases, 9 bases remained unmatched. This CDR3 is 15 amino acids long. Germline CDR1 reads MNHEY; CDR2 reads SVGEGT. For the CDR3, the DNA is TGTGCCAGCAGCGACCACAGGGGAATCAATTCACCCCTCCACTTT. Translation: CASSDHRGINSPLHF.

This clonotype was found a few times. The V gene is TRBV5-1, the J gene TRBJ2-1; 12 bases fit TRBD2. Losses at the gene ends were 2 bases for V and 4 bases for J; bases not matched to a gene: 1. The CDR3 is 15 amino acids. Germline V CDR1 and CDR2: SGHRS, YFSETQ. CDR3 protein: CASSFTSGGYNEQFF. The CDR3 DNA reads as TGCGCCAGCAGCTTCACTAGCGGGGGGTACAATGAGCAGTTCTTC.

The genes are TRBV9 and TRBJ2-3; the D call may be TRBD1 or TRBD2 (5 bases each). This CDR3 comprises 14 residues. Trimming cost V 10 bases and J 2 bases, with 17 bases left between them. Germline CDR1 and CDR2: SGDLS and YYNGEE. In nucleotides, the CDR3 is TGTGCCCCAAGACGGGGCGAGTTCACAGATACGCAGTATTTT. This encodes CAPRRGEFTDTQYF.

The V call is TRBV20-1, the J call TRBJ2-5; no definite D call. The CDR3 sequence is 13 residues long. Germline lookup yields CDR1 DFQATT and CDR2 SNEGSKA (reference sequence). V was cut by 2 bases and J by 1 base, with 8 bases left in between. CDR3 sequence: CSARPNLQETQYF. Here the CDR3 DNA reads TGCAGTGCTAGACCCAACCTCCAAGAGACCCAGTACTTC.

The chain has TRBV10-3 and TRBJ1-2; D remains ambiguous. The CDR3 is 13 amino acids. Germline CDR1 reads ENHRY; CDR2 reads SYGVKD. V lost 6 bases, J lost 2 bases, and 10 bases lay in between. In nucleotides, the CDR3 is TGTGCCATCAGAACACGGGAGAACTATGGCTACACCTTC. Translating gives CAIRTRENYGYTF.

This chain links TRBV12-3 or TRBV12-4 with TRBJ1-5; the D gene is possibly TRBD1 (5 bases). This CDR3 contains 15 residues. V was clipped by 6 bases and J by 1 base, with 13 bases between them. In nucleotides, the CDR3 is TGTGCCAGCAGCCCGGACAACCTGAGCAATCAGCCCCAGCATTTT. It encodes CASSPDNLSNQPQHF.

A few counts support this clonotype. The chain couples TRBV7-6 to TRBJ2-3; perhaps TRBD1 as D (6 bases). The germline V gene encodes CDR1 SGHVS and CDR2 FNYEAQ. This CDR3 region has 17 residues. V lost 2 bases and J lost 4, with 19 bases in between. For the CDR3, the DNA is TGTGCCAGCAGCTTAATGCCGGGCAGGGGTGGCGCAGATACGCAGTATTTT. Amino acid sequence: CASSLMPGRGGADTQYF.

The chain has TRBV6-5 and TRBJ1-1, with 12 bases aligning to TRBD1. The CDR3 is 15 amino acids. Germline V gene sequence: CDR1 MNHEY, CDR2 SVGAGI. V was pared by 5 bases and J by 1 base, with 2 bases of the junction left unmatched. In DNA form, the CDR3 reads TGTGCCAGCAGTCGGGACAGGGGGCCGAACACTGAAGCTTTCTTT. It codes for CASSRDRGPNTEAFF.

This chain links TRBV28 with TRBJ2-4; TRBD1 aligns across 7 bases. The germline CDR1 and CDR2 sequences are MDHEN and SYDVKM. The V gene end was trimmed by 5 bases and the J gene end by 0 bases; junction bases not matched to a gene: 4. The CDR3 length is 15 residues. The CDR3 here is CASSKDRAAKNIQYF. CDR3 sequence (DNA): TGTGCCAGCAGTAAAGACAGGGCAGCCAAAAACATTCAGTACTTC. The whole variable domain, filled in from reference TRBV28 and TRBJ2-4, reads DVKVTQSSRYLVKRTGEKVFLECVQDMDHENMFWYRQDPGLGLRLIYFSYDVKMKEKGDIPEGYSVSREKKERFSLILESASTNQTSMYLCASSKDRAAKNIQYFGAGTRLSVL.

The chain joins TRBV20-1 to TRBJ1-2; 8 positions match TRBD1. Germline-derived CDR1 and CDR2 are DFQATT and SNEGSKA (reference sequence). This CDR3 region has 14 residues. J gave up 5 bases and V 0 bases, and 5 bases lay outside the gene matches. CDR3 bases: TGCAGTGCTAGAGATGGGACAGGCCTTTATGGCTACACCTTC. Translated, it gives CSARDGTGLYGYTF.

There are a few counts of this clonotype. The genes are TRBV3-1 and TRBJ2-5; 7 bases match TRBD1. This CDR3 comprises 15 residues. The trim removed 6 bases at V and 5 bases at J, leaving 12 bases unmatched. Germline CDR1 and CDR2: LGHDT and YNNKEL (reference sequence). CDR3 sequence (DNA): TGTGCCAGCAGAATCAGGACAGGACGAGGGGAGACCCAGTACTTC. Protein sequence: CASRIRTGRGETQYF.

The V gene is TRBV7-9, the J gene TRBJ1-4, with D possibly being TRBD1 (5 bases). CDR3 size: 15 residues. Germline CDR1 reads SEHNR; CDR2 reads FQNEAQ (reference sequence). Trimming stripped 6 bases from V and 5 bases from J, with 16 bases between. CDR3 bases: TGTGCCAGCAGTCTCCCGGCAGGGTCGAATGAAAAACTGTTTTTT. It yields the protein CASSLPAGSNEKLFF.